Shown below are 9 T cell receptor beta chains from a single sample sequenced in a study of cytomegalovirus exposure and HLA in healthy donors. The PCR used 60 Vbeta and 13 Jbeta primers. TCRdb's table, derived via immunoSEQ multiplex PCR, lists solely in-frame clones and lacks some. The sample lists 150,000 to 200,000 clones; roughly nine tenths were seen once. The specimen was PBMCs. These receptors all stem from a girl in the first two years of life in good health and CMV-seronegative.

This clone was detected only once. The chain joins TRBV5-4 to TRBJ2-1; 11 bases line up with TRBD2. The CDR3 length is 15 residues. The V and J ends lost 2 bases and 6 bases, in that order; junction bases with no gene match: 4. Germline V lookup: CDR1 SGHNT, CDR2 YYREEE (reference sequence). The CDR3 protein is CASSLTSGRGNEQFF. For the CDR3, the DNA is TGTGCCAGCAGCTTAACTAGCGGGAGAGGCAATGAGCAGTTCTTC.

This clone was seen a handful of times. This chain links TRBV7-2 with TRBJ2-2, with 9 bases lining up with TRBD2. V was clipped by 5 bases and J by 6 bases; unmatched bases: 10. This CDR3 region has 16 residues. The germline gives CDR1 SGHTA, CDR2 FQGNSA. In DNA form, the CDR3 reads TGTGCCAGCAGCAGAAGGGCGGGAGGGCACGCCGGGGAGCTGTTTTTT. As protein: CASSRRAGGHAGELFF.

This clone was seen a few times. The rearrangement uses TRBV6-7 and TRBJ2-7; TRBD1 matches at 9 bases. TRBV6-7 is marked as an open reading frame, function uncertain. The trim removed 10 bases at V and 4 bases at J, leaving 11 bases unmatched. The CDR3 spans 14 residues. The CDR3 nucleotides read TGTGCCAACCCCCCCCGGGACAGGGTATACGAGCAGTACTTC. Translation gives CANPPRDRVYEQYF.

The CDR3 here is CASSTRGMETQYF. Written as DNA, the CDR3 is TGTGCCAGCAGCACGCGGGGGATGGAGACCCAGTACTTC. The chain has TRBV7-3 and TRBJ2-5; 7 nucleotides agree with TRBD2. V shed 5 bases and J 5 bases; nucleotides not matched to a gene: 5. The germline V gene encodes CDR1 SGHTA and CDR2 FQGTGA. The CDR3 has 13 amino acids.

This chain uses TRBV5-4 with TRBJ1-1; TRBD1 might be the D (6 bases). The CDR3 length is 14 residues. From germline, CDR1 is SGHNT and CDR2 YYREEE (reference sequence). Trimming removed 0 bases from V and 4 bases from J, with 10 bases in between. The CDR3 sequence: CASSLAGAGTEAFF. The DNA for the CDR3 is TGTGCCAGCAGCTTGGCAGGGGCAGGCACTGAAGCTTTCTTT.

The gene calls are TRBV21-1 and TRBJ1-2; no DNA check was done on the table's D call, TRBD1. TRBV21-1 is a known pseudogene. CDR3 length equals 16 residues. Written as DNA, the CDR3 is TGTGCCAGCAAATCTAAAAAGACAGGTTTAGACTATGGCTACACCTTC. As protein: CASKSKKTGLDYGYTF.

This clone was seen once. The chain couples TRBV6-1 to TRBJ2-7; D possibly corresponds to TRBD1 (5 bases). There are 13 residues in the CDR3. V dropped 3 bases and J dropped 2 bases, with 8 bases sitting between them. Germline CDR1 is MNHNS and CDR2 is SASEGT. The CDR3 nucleotides are TGTGCCAGCAGTGAGACAGACCCCTACGAGCAGTACTTC. Its translation: CASSETDPYEQYF.

J is TRBJ1-3 and V is TRBV2; 8 positions match TRBD1. The germline V gene encodes CDR1 SNHLY and CDR2 FYNNEI. The CDR3 contains 14 residues. V was clipped by 5 bases and J by 4 bases; unmatched bases: 4. This chain's CDR3 is CASSPQGAGNTIYF. The CDR3 DNA reads as TGTGCCAGCAGTCCCCAGGGGGCCGGAAACACCATATATTTT. The full variable domain, completed using reference TRBV2 and TRBJ1-3, is EPEVTQTPSHQVTQMGQEVILRCVPISNHLYFYWYRQILGQKVEFLVSFYNNEISEKSEIFDDQFSVERPDGSNFTLKIRSTKLEDSAMYFCASSPQGAGNTIYFGEGSWLTVV.

The chain couples TRBV7-6 to TRBJ1-6; TRBD1 matches at 7 bases. The CDR3 has 15 residues. The V gene's germline CDR1 is SGHVS and CDR2 FNYEAQ. Trimming removed 5 bases from V and 5 bases from J; junction bases left unmatched: 6. Written as DNA, the CDR3 is TGTGCCAGCAGCGCCAGGGACAGCGATAATTCACCCCTCCACTTT. Encoded protein: CASSARDSDNSPLHF.